What follows are 25 T cell receptor beta chains derived from one specimen sequenced in a study of blood T cells in healthy people across ages. A second PCR, run for roughly 7 to 11 cycles, used a sample-barcoded 5' primer plus a J-beta primer mix. TCRdb ran MiXCR on the 5' RACE reads and lists one entry per CDR3 protein. The table has approximately 1.5 million distinct CDR3 sequences, less than 45% seen once; the top ten hold just over 4%. The sample taken for sequencing was blood. The receptor set was obtained from a woman younger than 30 in good health.

J is TRBJ2-5 and V is TRBV28; D is unresolved. The last part of the DNA fits TRBJ2-7 better; the J call may be wrong. Germline lookup yields CDR1 MDHEN and CDR2 SYDVKM. The CDR3 has 10 residues. CDR3 amino acids: CASRGVEQYF. DNA for the CDR3: TGTGCCAGCAGGGGTGTCGAGCAGTACTTC.

This clonotype was counted only a few times. This sequence joins TRBV28 and TRBJ1-5; TRBD1 might be the D (6 bases). Deletions cut 7 bases from V and 3 bases from J, with 13 bases between. The CDR3 contains 14 residues. CDR1 is MDHEN, CDR2 SYDVKM, per germline. The CDR3: CASTFLGANQPQHF. CDR3 DNA: TGTGCCAGCACCTTCCTGGGGGCCAATCAGCCCCAGCATTTT.

V gene TRBV28 combines with J gene TRBJ1-1; D gene unclear. Per germline, CDR1 MDHEN and CDR2 SYDVKM. The CDR3 loop spans 14 amino acids. Trimming stripped 4 bases from V and 1 base from J, with 10 bases between. The CDR3 coding sequence is TGTGCCAGCAGTTACCCTTCTCGGAACACTGAAGCTTTCTTT. Protein: CASSYPSRNTEAFF.

This clonotype came up a few times. The rearrangement links TRBV6-2 or TRBV6-3 to TRBJ1-2; no firm D call. CDR1 is MNHEY, CDR2 SVGEGT, per germline. V lost 8 bases and J lost 4, with 11 bases in between. The CDR3 extends over 12 amino acids. The CDR3, as DNA: TGTGCCAGCGGGAGGATGGCCTATGGCTACACCTTC. Residues: CASGRMAYGYTF.

This clonotype was seen many times. V and J are TRBV20-1 and TRBJ2-1; no definite D call. CDR3 size: 12 residues. Germline V CDR1 and CDR2: DFQATT, SNEGSKA (reference sequence). Trimming took 3 bases from V and 8 from J, leaving 11 bases between them. The CDR3 spells CSARPLVDEQFF. The CDR3 DNA reads as TGCAGTGCTAGGCCTCTAGTGGATGAGCAGTTCTTC.

Worth noting for this clonotype: Germline and junction disagree at one end, which may indicate a read error. The chain couples TRBV27 to TRBJ2-7, with D tentatively TRBD1 (6 bases). The CDR3 contains 17 residues. The germline gives CDR1 MNHEY, CDR2 SMNVEV (reference sequence). The DNA for the CDR3 is TGTGCCAGCAGTGGGCGTCCTCGTTACAGGGAAAGCTACAAGCAGTACTTC. This codes for CASSGRPRYRESYKQYF.

The chain has TRBV11-3 and TRBJ2-5; D is unresolved. Per germline, CDR1 SGHNT and CDR2 YENEEA. CDR3 length: 12 amino acids. V lost 4 bases to trimming and J lost 11 bases, with 14 bases between them. CDR3 DNA sequence: TGTGCCAGCAGCTCTATTGAGGATGAGCAGTACTTC. This encodes CASSSIEDEQYF.

The chain is built from TRBV20-1 and TRBJ2-5; TRBD2 agrees at 9 bases. The J call could be wrong; TRBJ2-7 is a better fit for the DNA end. CDR3 length: 14 amino acids. CDR1 DFQATT and CDR2 SNEGSKA come from the germline V gene (reference sequence). CDR3: CSAGTAGGEYEQYF. The CDR3 coding sequence is TGCAGTGCTGGGACGGCGGGAGGGGAATACGAGCAGTACTTC.

This sequence joins TRBV20-1 and TRBJ1-1; possibly TRBD1 for D (6 bases). Germline assignment: CDR1 DFQATT and CDR2 SNEGSKA (reference sequence). Trimming stripped 0 bases from V and 5 bases from J, with 16 bases between. The CDR3 length is 15 residues. The CDR3 region is CSARDPSSGVTEAFF. Here the CDR3 DNA reads TGCAGTGCTAGAGATCCCTCCTCAGGGGTTACTGAAGCTTTCTTT.

Of note for this clonotype: This may come from a read error, since a much larger clone is one base off. The rearrangement links TRBV2 to TRBJ2-4; 7 bases map to TRBD1. With the DNA end fitting TRBJ2-7 better, the J assignment may be wrong. CDR3 length: 13 amino acids. CDR1 is SNHLY and CDR2 is FYNNEI in the germline V gene. The CDR3 nucleotides read TGTGCCAGCAGTGAAGGGGACAGTGGCGAGCAGTACTTC. Its translation is CASSEGDSGEQYF.

This clonotype was picked up a small number of times. V gene TRBV7-9 combines with J gene TRBJ2-3, with D possibly TRBD2 on 5 matching bases. Per germline, CDR1 SEHNR and CDR2 FQNEAQ (reference sequence). Trimming shortened V by 2 bases and J by 3 bases, and 12 bases separated the two germline ends. The CDR3 covers 15 residues. In DNA form, the CDR3 reads TGTGCCAGCAGCTTACTTGGAGCGGCGACAGATACGCAGTATTTT. Protein product: CASSLLGAATDTQYF.

The V call is TRBV20-1, the J call TRBJ2-3; D not certain. Germline V CDR1 and CDR2: DFQATT, SNEGSKA (reference sequence). The CDR3 has 13 amino acids. Trimming left V 5 bases short and J 4 bases short, with 13 bases between. The CDR3 DNA is TGCAGTGCTTGTCCCATTGGTGCAGATACGCAGTATTTT. This codes for CSACPIGADTQYF.

The CDR3 DNA reads TGTGCCAGCAGCCCGACCGGGACAGGGGGCGGAGGTACTGAAGCTTTCTTT. Protein product: CASSPTGTGGGGTEAFF. J is TRBJ1-1 and V is TRBV12-3 or TRBV12-4, with 12 positions matching TRBD1. CDR3 length equals 17 residues. V lost 6 bases to trimming and J lost 5 bases; unmatched junction nucleotides: 13.

This CDR3 is CASSPRYGQGLGANVLTF. CDR3 nucleotide sequence: TGTGCCAGCAGCCCTAGATACGGACAGGGCTTAGGGGCCAACGTCCTGACTTTC. This sequence joins TRBV7-3 and TRBJ2-6, with TRBD1 matching 8 bases. This CDR3 region has 18 residues. Germline V gene lookup returns CDR1 SGHTA and CDR2 FQGTGA. V shed 5 bases, J shed 4 bases, and the junction held 13 bases outside the gene matches.

This clonotype was detected only a few times. The chain couples TRBV2 to TRBJ2-1; 7 bases fit TRBD1. This CDR3 is 12 amino acids long. With 8 bases clipped from V and 9 bases from J, the junction kept 7 bases outside the gene matches. Germline V gene lookup returns CDR1 SNHLY and CDR2 FYNNEI. CDR3 nucleotides: TGTGCCAGCGGGTTCCACAGGGGTGAGCAGTTCTTC. Its translation: CASGFHRGEQFF.

The chain couples TRBV20-1 to TRBJ2-7, with D unresolved. CDR3 length: 15 residues. Germline CDR1 DFQATT, CDR2 SNEGSKA (reference sequence). V lost 0 bases, J lost 3 bases, and 15 bases lay in between. The CDR3 protein is CSARDLQVPHYEQYF. As DNA, the CDR3 is TGCAGTGCTAGAGATCTCCAGGTGCCTCACTACGAGCAGTACTTC.

V is TRBV20-1 and J is TRBJ1-2, with a possible D match to TRBD1 (5 bases). V was clipped by 6 bases and J by 6 bases, with 8 bases between them. This CDR3 has 10 residues. CDR1 is DFQATT, CDR2 SNEGSKA, per germline (reference sequence). CDR3 loop: CSAPGHGYTF. Here the CDR3 DNA reads TGCAGTGCCCCAGGGCATGGCTACACCTTC.

This clonotype was seen a handful of times. The chain couples TRBV4-3 to TRBJ2-3, with 10 positions matching TRBD2. The germline V gene encodes CDR1 LGHNA and CDR2 YSLEER. The V segment lost 4 bases and the J segment 3 bases; nucleotides outside the gene matches: 7. The CDR3 has 16 amino acids. The DNA of the CDR3 is TGCGCCAGCAGCCGATATGGACTAGCGGCGACAGATACGCAGTATTTT. Translated: CASSRYGLAATDTQYF.

This clonotype appeared many times. The rearrangement links TRBV4-3 to TRBJ1-5; D not certain. CDR3 size: 13 residues. The germline gives CDR1 LGHNA, CDR2 YSLEER. V lost 0 bases and J 6 bases, leaving 6 bases between the germline ends. The CDR3: CASSQDGGQPQHF. In nucleotides, the CDR3 is TGCGCCAGCAGCCAAGATGGAGGTCAGCCCCAGCATTTT.

This sequence joins TRBV4-1 and TRBJ2-7; possibly TRBD1 or TRBD2 for D (6 bases each). CDR3 length: 15 amino acids. Deletions cut 7 bases from V and 2 bases from J, with 18 bases between. Looked up from germline, CDR1 is MGHRA and CDR2 is YSYEKL. The CDR3 spells CASTEVWGAAYEQYF. CDR3 nucleotides: TGCGCCAGCACTGAAGTGTGGGGGGCGGCCTACGAGCAGTACTTC.

The table lists this clonotype with a count of one. The chain uses TRBV5-1 and TRBJ1-1, with 7 positions matching TRBD1. This CDR3 is built from 14 residues. Germline values: CDR1 SGHRS, CDR2 YFSETQ. V was pared by 4 bases and J by 1 base, with 4 bases of the junction left unmatched. As DNA, the CDR3 is TGCGCCAGCAGCGCCGACAGGGAGAACACTGAAGCTTTCTTT. This sequence encodes CASSADRENTEAFF. Variable domain in full (rest from reference TRBV5-1 and TRBJ1-1): KAGVTQTPRYLIKTRGQQVTLSCSPISGHRSVSWYQQTPGQGLQFLFEYFSETQRNKGNFPGRFSGRQFSNSRSEMNVSTLELGDSALYLCASSADRENTEAFFGQGTRLTVV.

V and J are TRBV27 and TRBJ1-2; TRBD1 matches 9 bases. The germline gives CDR1 MNHEY, CDR2 SMNVEV (reference sequence). This CDR3 is 15 amino acids long. The J segment lost 7 bases and the V segment lost 6 bases, leaving 12 bases of the junction unmatched. The CDR3 sequence is CASRTGTGSFGGYTF. CDR3 nucleotides: TGTGCCAGCAGAACCGGGACAGGGTCCTTCGGTGGCTACACCTTC.

Turning to this clonotype: One end of the junction varies from germline; a read error may be responsible. V usage is TRBV5-1 and J usage is TRBJ2-6; TRBD1 matches 9 bases. This CDR3 comprises 19 residues. The V gene's germline CDR1 is SGHRS and CDR2 YFSETQ. CDR3 sequence reads: CASSGIDRGASSGANVQTF. As DNA, the CDR3 is TGCGCCAGCAGCGGTATAGACAGGGGGGCATCCTCTGGGGCCAACGTCCAGACTTTC.

The rearrangement uses TRBV20-1 and TRBJ2-1, with 10 bases that match TRBD1. V shed 0 bases and J 0 bases; nucleotides not matched to a gene: 2. This CDR3 is built from 16 residues. CDR1 is DFQATT and CDR2 is SNEGSKA in the germline V gene (reference sequence). Here the CDR3 reads CSARERTGGSYNEQFF. In nucleotides, the CDR3 is TGCAGTGCTAGAGAGCGGACAGGGGGCTCCTACAATGAGCAGTTCTTC.

V and J are TRBV7-2 and TRBJ2-7; 11 bases agree with TRBD1. This CDR3 has 19 residues. The V segment lost 4 bases and the J segment 2 bases; nucleotides outside the gene matches: 16. Germline loops: CDR1 SGHTA, CDR2 FQGNSA. The CDR3: CASSSTGQGERESAYEQYF. In nucleotides, the CDR3 is TGTGCCAGCAGCTCAACGGGACAGGGGGAAAGGGAGTCCGCCTACGAGCAGTACTTC.